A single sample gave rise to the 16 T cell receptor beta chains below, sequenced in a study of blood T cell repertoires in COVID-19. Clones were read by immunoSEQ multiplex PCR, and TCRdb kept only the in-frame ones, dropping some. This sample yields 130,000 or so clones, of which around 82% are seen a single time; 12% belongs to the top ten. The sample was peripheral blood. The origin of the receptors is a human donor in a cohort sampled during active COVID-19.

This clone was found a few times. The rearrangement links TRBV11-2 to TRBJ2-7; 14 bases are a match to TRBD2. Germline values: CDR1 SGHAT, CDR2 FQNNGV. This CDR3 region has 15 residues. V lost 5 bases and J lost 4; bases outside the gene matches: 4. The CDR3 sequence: CASSTGLAGGYEQYF. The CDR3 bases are TGTGCCAGCAGCACAGGACTAGCGGGGGGATACGAGCAGTACTTC.

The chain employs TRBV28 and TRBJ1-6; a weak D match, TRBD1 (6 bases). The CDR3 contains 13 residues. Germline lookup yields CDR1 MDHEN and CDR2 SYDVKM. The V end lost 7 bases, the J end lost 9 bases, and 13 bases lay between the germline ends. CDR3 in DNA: TGTGCCAGCAACGAGCCCAGGGGTTCACCCCTCCACTTT. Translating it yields CASNEPRGSPLHF.

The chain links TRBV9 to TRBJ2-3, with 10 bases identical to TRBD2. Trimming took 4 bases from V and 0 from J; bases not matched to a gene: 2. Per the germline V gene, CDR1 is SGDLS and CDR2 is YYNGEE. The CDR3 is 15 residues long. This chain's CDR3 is CASSRSGGSTDTQYF. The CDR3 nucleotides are TGTGCCAGCAGCCGTAGCGGGGGGAGCACAGATACGCAGTATTTT.

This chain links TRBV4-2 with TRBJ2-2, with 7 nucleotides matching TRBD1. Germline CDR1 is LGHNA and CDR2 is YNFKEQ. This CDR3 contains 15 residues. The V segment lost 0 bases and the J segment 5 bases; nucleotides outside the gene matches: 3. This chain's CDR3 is CASSQDFRGTGELFF. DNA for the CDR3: TGTGCCAGCAGCCAAGATTTCAGGGGGACCGGGGAGCTGTTTTTT.

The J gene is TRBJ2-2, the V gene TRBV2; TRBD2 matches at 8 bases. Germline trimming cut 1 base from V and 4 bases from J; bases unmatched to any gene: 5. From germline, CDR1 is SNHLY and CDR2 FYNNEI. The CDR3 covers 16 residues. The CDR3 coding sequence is TGTGCCAGCAGTGAAGGGGCAGCGGGGGTCACCGGGGAGCTGTTTTTT. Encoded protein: CASSEGAAGVTGELFF.

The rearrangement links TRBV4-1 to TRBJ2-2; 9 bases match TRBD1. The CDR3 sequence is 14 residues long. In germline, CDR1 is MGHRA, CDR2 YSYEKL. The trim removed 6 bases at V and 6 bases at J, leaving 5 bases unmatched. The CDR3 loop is CASRRTGESGELFF. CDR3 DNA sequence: TGCGCCAGCAGAAGGACAGGGGAATCCGGGGAGCTGTTTTTT.

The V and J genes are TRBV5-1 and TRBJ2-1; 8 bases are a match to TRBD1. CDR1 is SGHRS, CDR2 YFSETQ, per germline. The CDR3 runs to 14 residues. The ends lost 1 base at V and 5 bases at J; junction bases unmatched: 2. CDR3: CASSLLQGDNEQFF. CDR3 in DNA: TGCGCCAGCAGCTTGTTACAGGGGGACAATGAGCAGTTCTTC.

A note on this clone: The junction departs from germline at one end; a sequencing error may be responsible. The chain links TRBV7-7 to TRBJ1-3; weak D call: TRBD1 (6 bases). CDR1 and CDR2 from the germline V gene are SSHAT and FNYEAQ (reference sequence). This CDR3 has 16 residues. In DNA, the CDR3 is TGTGCTAGCAGCTTAGGGGGGCTGAACTCTGGAAACACCATATATTTT. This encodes CASSLGGLNSGNTIYF.

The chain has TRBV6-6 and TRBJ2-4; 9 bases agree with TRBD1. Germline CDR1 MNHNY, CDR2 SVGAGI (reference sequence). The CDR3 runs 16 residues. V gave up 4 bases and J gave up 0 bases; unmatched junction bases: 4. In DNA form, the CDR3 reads TGTGCCAGCAGTTTGCGGACAGGGGTAGCCAAAAACATTCAGTACTTC. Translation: CASSLRTGVAKNIQYF.

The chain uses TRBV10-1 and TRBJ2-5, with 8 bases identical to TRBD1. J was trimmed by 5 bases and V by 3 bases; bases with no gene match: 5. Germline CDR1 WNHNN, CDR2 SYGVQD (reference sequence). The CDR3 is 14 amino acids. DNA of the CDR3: TGCGCCAGCAGTGACGGACAGGGTTTGGAGACCCAGTACTTC. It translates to CASSDGQGLETQYF.

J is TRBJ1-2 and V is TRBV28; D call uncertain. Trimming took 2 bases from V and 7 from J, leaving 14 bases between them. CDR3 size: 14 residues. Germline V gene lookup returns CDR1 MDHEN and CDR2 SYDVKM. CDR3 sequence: CASSLIGSWSGYTF. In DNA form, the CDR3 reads TGTGCCAGCAGTTTAATAGGCAGCTGGAGTGGCTACACCTTC.

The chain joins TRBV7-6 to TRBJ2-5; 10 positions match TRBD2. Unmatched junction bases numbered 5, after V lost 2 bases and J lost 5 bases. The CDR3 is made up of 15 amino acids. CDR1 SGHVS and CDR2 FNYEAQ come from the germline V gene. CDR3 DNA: TGTGCCAGCAGCTTATCAACTAGCGGGGTGGAGACCCAGTACTTC. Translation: CASSLSTSGVETQYF.

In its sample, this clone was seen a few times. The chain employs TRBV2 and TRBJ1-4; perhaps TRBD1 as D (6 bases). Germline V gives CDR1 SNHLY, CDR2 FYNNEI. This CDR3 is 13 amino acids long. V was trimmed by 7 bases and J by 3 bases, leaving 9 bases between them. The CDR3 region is CASTGQSNEKLFF. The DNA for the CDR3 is TGTGCCAGCACCGGACAGTCTAATGAAAAACTGTTTTTT.

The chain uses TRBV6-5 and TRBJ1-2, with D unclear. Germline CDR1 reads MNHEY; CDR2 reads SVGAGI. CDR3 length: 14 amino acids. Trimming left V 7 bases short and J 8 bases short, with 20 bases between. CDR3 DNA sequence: TGTGCCAGCACGCCGAGACCAGACCTGGGCGGCTACACCTTC. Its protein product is CASTPRPDLGGYTF.

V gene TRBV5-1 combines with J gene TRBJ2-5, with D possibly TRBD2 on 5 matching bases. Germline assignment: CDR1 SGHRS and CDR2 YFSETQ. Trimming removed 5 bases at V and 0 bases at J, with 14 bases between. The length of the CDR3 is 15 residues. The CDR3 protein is CASSNLRGNQETQYF. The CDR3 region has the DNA TGCGCCAGCAGTAATCTCCGGGGAAACCAAGAGACCCAGTACTTC.

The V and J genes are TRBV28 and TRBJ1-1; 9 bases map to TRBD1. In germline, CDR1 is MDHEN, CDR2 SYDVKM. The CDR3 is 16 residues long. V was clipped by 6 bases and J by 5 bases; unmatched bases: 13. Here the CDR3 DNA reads TGTGCCAGCAGCTTCCGAGAGGACAGGGGTATGACTGAAGCTTTCTTT. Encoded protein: CASSFREDRGMTEAFF. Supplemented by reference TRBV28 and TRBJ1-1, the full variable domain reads DVKVTQSSRYLVKRTGEKVFLECVQDMDHENMFWYRQDPGLGLRLIYFSYDVKMKEKGDIPEGYSVSREKKERFSLILESASTNQTSMYLCASSFREDRGMTEAFFGQGTRLTVV.